These 5 T cell receptor beta chains originate from one sample sequenced in a study of beta chain features in type 1 diabetes. Every bit of the isolated RNA underwent reverse transcription, so sequencing read expressed TCRB transcripts. Method: immunoSEQ multiplex PCR; TCRdb's copy keeps in-frame clones and lacks some. Of 350,000 or so clones listed, about 19% are singletons. Material for sequencing was naive CD4+ T cells from blood. These receptors all come from a woman aged 18-29 years in good health.

This clone was found a few times. The genes are TRBV4-1 and TRBJ1-5, with TRBD1 matching over 7 bases. From germline, CDR1 is MGHRA and CDR2 YSYEKL. J was trimmed by 1 base and V by 4 bases; bases with no gene match: 4. The CDR3 length is 15 residues. The CDR3 loop is CASSPRQGSNQPQHF. DNA of the CDR3: TGCGCCAGCAGCCCCAGACAGGGAAGCAATCAGCCCCAGCATTTT.

This clone was detected a few times. The rearrangement links TRBV30 to TRBJ1-1; a weak D match, TRBD1 (6 bases). Deletions cut 1 base from V and 1 base from J, with 10 bases between. This CDR3 is built from 14 residues. The germline V gene has CDR1 GTSNPN and CDR2 SVGIG (reference sequence). The CDR3 region has the DNA TGTGCCTGGAGTGGACAGGCGCCGAACACTGAAGCTTTCTTT. This sequence encodes CAWSGQAPNTEAFF.

This clone was observed a few times. V gene TRBV7-3 combines with J gene TRBJ1-1; D not certain. CDR1 and CDR2 from the germline V gene are SGHTA and FQGTGA. Trimming removed 5 bases at V and 1 base at J, with 11 bases between. The CDR3 is 14 residues long. CDR3 coding DNA: TGTGCCAGCAGCCGAGGGCCTTCGAACACTGAAGCTTTCTTT. Translated: CASSRGPSNTEAFF.

The J gene is TRBJ2-7, the V gene TRBV9, with D possibly TRBD2 on 6 matching bases. This CDR3 contains 12 residues. V was clipped by 2 bases and J by 6 bases, with 9 bases between them. Germline values: CDR1 SGDLS, CDR2 YYNGEE. The CDR3 region is CASSVLGGEQYF. The DNA of the CDR3 is TGTGCCAGCAGCGTCTTGGGGGGCGAGCAGTACTTC.

The rearrangement links TRBV18 to TRBJ2-7; D is ambiguous. The V end lost 3 bases, the J end lost 0 bases, and 6 bases lay between the germline ends. The length of the CDR3 is 13 residues. CDR1 and CDR2 from the germline V gene are KGHSH and LQKENI. CDR3 sequence (DNA): TGTGCCAGCTCACCTACAGTCTCCTACGAGCAGTACTTC. Residues: CASSPTVSYEQYF.